This T cell receptor beta chain is drawn from a study of CD8 T cells in Susac syndrome. Per the germline V gene, CDR1 is SGHAT and CDR2 is FQNNGV. The CDR3 is 15 residues long. V gave up 8 bases and J gave up 0 bases, with 16 bases separating them. While CD8+ and CD4+ T cells were isolated negatively, TEMRA cells were enriched by FACS. Roughly 0.45 to 1 ug RNA was reverse transcribed with random hexamers. Multiplex PCR with immunoSEQ amplified the TCR beta CDR3 across 54 Vbeta and 13 Jbeta. Using its own MiXCR run on the immunoSEQ multiplex PCR reads, TCRdb lists one record per CDR3 protein. The sample includes 400,000 to 550,000 distinct CDR3 sequences, 75% to 90% of them seen just once.

The TCR comes from a human donor with multiple sclerosis. V is TRBV11-2 and J is TRBJ1-1; D unresolved. Source material: CD8+ T cells from PBMCs. The CDR3 loop is CASRGGRAVNTEAFF. In nucleotides, the CDR3 is TGTGCCAGCCGCGGAGGGAGGGCGGTGAACACTGAAGCTTTCTTT.